These 27 T cell receptor beta chains were all obtained from the same sample, sequenced in a study of T-cell memory formation after mild COVID-19 (dated by TCRdb to about 2021). Libraries were built with 5' RACE. The run used an Illumina NovaSeq 6000. The public reads were quality trimmed at Q25 with fastp and then assembled into clones with MiXCR by TCRdb, keeping productive beta chains. Rows are combined by CDR3 protein, so each entry shows the most common genes and DNA. The sample includes around 440,000 distinct CDR3 sequences, with over 15% observed a single time. Clones ranked in the top ten supply roughly an eighth of the sample. Material for sequencing was PBMCs or a T cell subset sorted from them (not recorded which). The receptor source for this set is an adult woman who had mild COVID-19 (a few samples of this study predate the infection). The sample titles of this study are shuffled in the database, so cell type and time point are left out; the donor was told from shared clones.

This sequence joins TRBV29-1 and TRBJ1-5; D is unresolved. V was shortened by 4 bases and J by 0 bases, with 7 bases between the two germline ends. Per germline, CDR1 SQVTM and CDR2 ANQGSEA. The CDR3 extends over 13 amino acids. As DNA, the CDR3 is TGCAGCGTTGCTCAGGCTAGCAATCAGCCCCAGCATTTT. Encoded protein: CSVAQASNQPQHF.

This chain links TRBV4-1 with TRBJ2-7, with 13 bases lining up with TRBD2. The CDR3 covers 18 residues. With V trimmed by 1 base and J by 4 bases, 10 bases remained unmatched. Germline V gives CDR1 MGHRA, CDR2 YSYEKL. As DNA, the CDR3 is TGCGCCAGCAGCCAAGTTCGGACTAGCGGGAGTTCAGCGTACGAGCAGTACTTC. Protein product: CASSQVRTSGSSAYEQYF.

V and J are TRBV6-5 and TRBJ2-6, with unresolved D. The CDR3 loop spans 13 amino acids. The V gene's germline CDR1 is MNHEY and CDR2 SVGAGI. V was clipped by 1 base and J by 4 bases, with 2 bases between them. Here the CDR3 DNA reads TGTGCCAGCAGTTACTTAGGGGCCAACGTCCTGACTTTC. Translated, it gives CASSYLGANVLTF.

The chain is built from TRBV5-1 and TRBJ2-1, with 7 bases lining up with TRBD1. V gave up 5 bases and J gave up 9 bases; unmatched junction bases: 8. This CDR3 has 13 residues. Per germline, CDR1 SGHRS and CDR2 YFSETQ. The CDR3: CASRSGTVGEQFF. The CDR3 nucleotides read TGCGCCAGCAGGTCCGGGACAGTTGGTGAGCAGTTCTTC.

The CDR3: CASSKRDLGQGGEQYF. CDR3 nucleotides: TGTGCCAGCAGCAAACGGGACCTGGGACAAGGGGGCGAGCAGTACTTC. This chain links TRBV21-1 with TRBJ2-7; the D call of TRBD1 is as the table states it, not checked on the DNA. TRBV21-1 is noted as a pseudogene. CDR3 length: 16 residues.

The V and J genes are TRBV14 and TRBJ1-2; D possibly corresponds to TRBD1 (5 bases). Per the germline V gene, CDR1 is SGHDN and CDR2 is FVKESK. The CDR3 runs to 12 residues. Trimming took 4 bases from V and 8 from J, leaving 11 bases between them. Written as DNA, the CDR3 is TGTGCCAGCAGCCCGACAGTTGGCGGCTACACCTTC. This codes for CASSPTVGGYTF. Supplemented by reference TRBV14 and TRBJ1-2, the full variable domain reads EAGVTQFPSHSVIEKGQTVTLRCDPISGHDNLYWYRRVMGKEIKFLLHFVKESKQDESGMPNNRFLAERTGGTYSTLKVQPAELEDSGVYFCASSPTVGGYTFGSGTRLTVV.

The chain combines TRBV29-1 with TRBJ1-2; D is unresolved. CDR3 length equals 14 residues. Deletions cut 4 bases from V and 4 bases from J, with 16 bases between. Germline V gene lookup returns CDR1 SQVTM and CDR2 ANQGSEA. DNA of the CDR3: TGCAGCGTTGGTCTCTCTGAGAGGAGCTATGGCTACACCTTC. This encodes CSVGLSERSYGYTF.

This chain links TRBV7-6 with TRBJ1-1; tentative D call: TRBD1 (5 bases). The V end was cut by 1 base, the J end by 8 bases, with 11 bases between. CDR3 length: 13 amino acids. Germline V gives CDR1 SGHVS, CDR2 FNYEAQ. The CDR3 DNA reads TGTGCCAGCAGCTTAGTAGGAGGGGACGAAGCTTTCTTT. This encodes CASSLVGGDEAFF.

This clonotype was seen a handful of times. The chain carries TRBV7-9 and TRBJ2-1, with 8 bases aligning to TRBD2. CDR1 and CDR2 (germline): SEHNR, FQNEAQ (reference sequence). Germline trimming cut 3 bases from V and 5 bases from J; bases unmatched to any gene: 9. This CDR3 is 16 amino acids long. CDR3 in DNA: TGTGCCAGCAGCTTTTCGGGCGGGGGGACTGACAATGAGCAGTTCTTC. Translating gives CASSFSGGGTDNEQFF.

V and J are TRBV9 and TRBJ1-6; 8 nucleotides line up with TRBD1. The trim removed 0 bases at V and 8 bases at J, leaving 1 base unmatched. The CDR3 loop spans 14 amino acids. Germline V lookup: CDR1 SGDLS, CDR2 YYNGEE. This chain's CDR3 is CASSVGGQDSPLHF. CDR3 sequence (DNA): TGTGCCAGCAGCGTAGGGGGACAGGATTCACCCCTCCACTTT.

This clonotype was detected only a few times. J is TRBJ2-5 and V is TRBV5-1; D is undetermined. The CDR3 loop spans 14 amino acids. The germline CDR1 and CDR2 sequences are SGHRS and YFSETQ. The V and J ends lost 0 bases and 5 bases respectively, with 11 bases between them. The CDR3 here is CASSLGGVSETQYF. The CDR3 DNA is TGCGCCAGCAGCTTGGGGGGTGTGTCGGAGACCCAGTACTTC.

V is TRBV4-1 and J is TRBJ2-1; 8 bases are a match to TRBD2. This CDR3 spans 17 amino acids. With 0 bases clipped from V and 8 bases from J, the junction kept 12 bases outside the gene matches. Germline-derived CDR1 and CDR2 are MGHRA and YSYEKL. CDR3 region: CASSQDWGLVTRYEQFF. CDR3 coding DNA: TGCGCCAGCAGCCAAGATTGGGGACTAGTAACTCGCTATGAGCAGTTCTTC.

J is TRBJ2-7 and V is TRBV7-3; D unclear. V lost 3 bases, J lost 5 bases, and 17 bases lay in between. The germline CDR1 and CDR2 sequences are SGHTA and FQGTGA. This CDR3 has 15 residues. The CDR3 spells CASSFPTELRDEQYF. DNA for the CDR3: TGTGCCAGCAGCTTCCCGACGGAATTACGGGACGAGCAGTACTTC. Full variable domain (missing parts from reference TRBV7-3 and TRBJ2-7): GAGVSQTPSNKVTEKGKYVELRCDPISGHTALYWYRQSLGQGPEFLIYFQGTGAADDSGLPNDRFFAVRPEGSVSTLKIQRTERGDSAVYLCASSFPTELRDEQYFGPGTRLTVT.

This clonotype appeared a few times. The chain carries TRBV5-4 and TRBJ2-5; TRBD1 might be the D (6 bases). Looked up from germline, CDR1 is SGHNT and CDR2 is YYREEE (reference sequence). The ends were cut back, 4 bases at V and 2 bases at J, with 15 bases in the middle. This CDR3 has 15 amino acids. The CDR3 nucleotides read TGTGCCAGCAGCCGAATACCAGGGGATCAAGAGACCCAGTACTTC. Translated: CASSRIPGDQETQYF. The full variable domain, its missing parts supplied by reference TRBV5-4 and TRBJ2-5, is ETGVTQSPTHLIKTRGQQVTLRCSSQSGHNTVSWYQQALGQGPQFIFQYYREEENGRGNFPPRFSGLQFPNYSSELNVNALELDDSALYLCASSRIPGDQETQYFGPGTRLLVL.

This clonotype was detected only a few times. The chain has TRBV30 and TRBJ2-7, with 14 bases lining up with TRBD2. From germline, CDR1 is GTSNPN and CDR2 SVGIG (reference sequence). The length of the CDR3 is 16 residues. Unmatched junction bases numbered 3, after V lost 2 bases and J lost 0 bases. This CDR3 is CAWSTGTSGSSYEQYF. CDR3 bases: TGTGCCTGGAGTACGGGGACTAGCGGGAGCTCCTACGAGCAGTACTTC.

This chain connects TRBV9 to TRBJ2-3; TRBD1 agrees at 8 bases. V lost 0 bases to trimming and J lost 4 bases; unmatched junction nucleotides: 7. Germline loops: CDR1 SGDLS, CDR2 YYNGEE. The CDR3 is 16 amino acids. CDR3 region: CASSVASGGAADTQYF. The DNA for the CDR3 is TGTGCCAGCAGCGTAGCTTCAGGGGGCGCGGCAGATACGCAGTATTTT.

The genes are TRBV7-2 and TRBJ2-5, with 11 nucleotides matching TRBD2. The CDR3 extends over 16 amino acids. Germline CDR1 SGHTA, CDR2 FQGNSA. V lost 3 bases to trimming and J lost 4 bases; unmatched junction nucleotides: 7. Here the CDR3 DNA reads TGTGCCAGCAGCTTCAAACTAGCGGGAGCGGGAGAGACCCAGTACTTC. Translation: CASSFKLAGAGETQYF.

The sample holds a few counts of this clonotype. The chain combines TRBV27 with TRBJ2-3; D possibly matches TRBD1 or TRBD2 (6 bases each). With 4 bases removed from V and 9 bases from J, the gap between germline ends came to 23 bases. This CDR3 region has 16 residues. The germline CDR1 and CDR2 sequences are MNHEY and SMNVEV (reference sequence). For the CDR3, the DNA is TGTGCCAGCAGTTCACATAGGGTGGGGGGCTCTGGCACGCAGTATTTT. Translating gives CASSSHRVGGSGTQYF.

The V gene is TRBV9, the J gene TRBJ2-1, with unresolved D. CDR3 length: 12 amino acids. Looked up from germline, CDR1 is SGDLS and CDR2 is YYNGEE. Trimming removed 0 bases from V and 4 bases from J, with 2 bases in between. CDR3: CASSVGYNEQFF. The CDR3, as DNA: TGTGCCAGCAGCGTAGGATACAATGAGCAGTTCTTC.

The chain couples TRBV28 to TRBJ2-7; D uncertain. The CDR3 spans 9 residues. V lost 2 bases, J lost 8 bases, and 1 base lay in between. CDR1 and CDR2 (germline): MDHEN, SYDVKM. The CDR3, as DNA: TGTGCCAGCAGTTTAAAGCAGTACTTC. Protein product: CASSLKQYF.

This clonotype was counted a few times. The CDR3: CASRSDRIHEQFF. Written as DNA, the CDR3 is TGTGCCAGTCGGTCCGACAGGATCCATGAGCAGTTCTTC. The chain links TRBV7-9 to TRBJ2-1, with D perhaps matching TRBD1 (6 bases). Germline values: CDR1 SEHNR, CDR2 FQNEAQ (reference sequence). This CDR3 is built from 13 residues. V was cut by 9 bases and J by 8 bases, with 17 bases left in between.

The sample holds many counts of this clonotype. The V gene is TRBV6-1, the J gene TRBJ2-3, with 10 nucleotides matching TRBD2. Germline-derived CDR1 and CDR2 are MNHNS and SASEGT. The CDR3 totals 15 residues. Losses at the gene ends were 5 bases for V and 1 base for J; bases not matched to a gene: 3. The CDR3, as DNA: TGTGCCAGCAGTAGGCTAGCGGGAGGCACAGATACGCAGTATTTT. Protein sequence: CASSRLAGGTDTQYF.

The gene calls are TRBV11-3 and TRBJ1-2, with 11 bases identical to TRBD1. In germline, CDR1 is SGHNT, CDR2 YENEEA. After removal of 3 bases from V and 4 bases from J, the junction contained 4 bases not matched to a gene. The CDR3 length is 15 residues. The CDR3 coding sequence is TGTGCCAGCAGCTTTCGGGACAGGGGGAGCTATGGCTACACCTTC. This codes for CASSFRDRGSYGYTF.

The V gene is TRBV19, the J gene TRBJ1-5; 7 bases are shared with TRBD1. Germline CDR1 and CDR2: LNHDA and SQIVND (reference sequence). The junction had 6 bases not matched to a gene; V was cut back by 0 bases and J by 7 bases. This CDR3 spans 15 amino acids. CDR3 loop: CASSIDSTGRQPQHF. CDR3 sequence (DNA): TGTGCCAGTAGTATAGATTCGACAGGGAGACAGCCCCAGCATTTT.

This clonotype was detected a few times. J is TRBJ2-1 and V is TRBV30; D is possibly TRBD1 (5 bases). V lost 7 bases to trimming and J lost 0 bases, with 13 bases between them. Germline V gene data show CDR1 as GTSNPN and CDR2 as SVGIG (reference sequence). The CDR3 runs to 14 residues. The CDR3 DNA reads TGTGCCTTAGACAGCCCGAGCTCCTACAATGAGCAGTTCTTC. This gives the protein CALDSPSSYNEQFF.

The rearrangement links TRBV18 to TRBJ2-1; 10 bases line up with TRBD2. J gave up 4 bases and V 1 base, and 1 base lay outside the gene matches. The CDR3 is made up of 15 amino acids. From germline, CDR1 is KGHSH and CDR2 LQKENI. CDR3 amino acids: CASSPQAGGYNEQFF. For the CDR3, the DNA is TGTGCCAGCTCACCACAAGCGGGGGGGTACAATGAGCAGTTCTTC.

This clonotype was detected a few times. The J gene is TRBJ2-7, the V gene TRBV24-1, with D tentatively TRBD1 (6 bases). V lost 3 bases to trimming and J lost 3 bases, with 14 bases between them. The length of the CDR3 is 15 residues. CDR1 KGHDR and CDR2 SFDVKD come from the germline V gene. CDR3: CATSDRGRGHYEQYF. The CDR3 DNA sequence: TGTGCCACCAGTGATAGGGGCAGGGGCCACTACGAGCAGTACTTC.